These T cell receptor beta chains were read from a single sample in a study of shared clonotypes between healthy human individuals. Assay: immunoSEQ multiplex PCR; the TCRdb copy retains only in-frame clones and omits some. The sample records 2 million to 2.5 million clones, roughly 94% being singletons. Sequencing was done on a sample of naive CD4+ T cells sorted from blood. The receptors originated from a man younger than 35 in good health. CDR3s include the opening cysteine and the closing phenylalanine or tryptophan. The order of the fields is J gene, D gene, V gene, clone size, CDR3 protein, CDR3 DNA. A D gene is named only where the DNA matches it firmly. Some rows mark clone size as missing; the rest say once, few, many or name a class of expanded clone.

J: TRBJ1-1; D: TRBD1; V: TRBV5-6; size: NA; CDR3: CASSSDRGHSEAFF; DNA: TGTGCCAGCAGCTCCGACAGGGGGCATTCTGAAGCTTTCTTT
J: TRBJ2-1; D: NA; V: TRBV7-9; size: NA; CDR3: CASSFFRTEDEQFF; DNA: TGTGCCAGCAGCTTTTTTCGTACTGAGGATGAGCAGTTCTTC
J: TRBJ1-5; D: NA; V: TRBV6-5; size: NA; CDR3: CASGQGSQPQHF; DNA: TGTGCCAGCGGCCAGGGCTCCCAGCCCCAGCATTTT
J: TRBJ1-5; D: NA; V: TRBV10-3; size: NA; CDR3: CAIKKQPKQSRQPQHF; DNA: TGTGCCATCAAGAAACAACCAAAGCAATCACGCCAGCCCCAGCATTTT
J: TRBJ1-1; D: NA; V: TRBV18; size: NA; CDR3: CASSSNTEAFF; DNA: TGTGCCAGCTCATCAAACACTGAAGCTTTCTTT
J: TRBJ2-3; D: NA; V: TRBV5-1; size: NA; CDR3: CASSSGQMYTDTQYF; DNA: TGCGCCAGCAGCTCAGGACAGATGTACACAGATACGCAGTATTTT
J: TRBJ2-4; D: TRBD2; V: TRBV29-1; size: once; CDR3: CSVGLTSGSVGIQYF; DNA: TGCAGCGTCGGCCTGACTAGCGGGAGCGTCGGCATTCAGTACTTC
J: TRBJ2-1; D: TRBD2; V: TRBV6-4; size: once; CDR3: CASSAVAGYYNEQFF; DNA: TGTGCCAGCAGTGCCGTAGCGGGGTATTACAATGAGCAGTTCTTC
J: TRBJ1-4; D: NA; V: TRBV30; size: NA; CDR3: CAWSVGGKNEKLFF; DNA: TGTGCCTGGAGTGTGGGAGGGAAGAATGAAAAACTGTTTTTT
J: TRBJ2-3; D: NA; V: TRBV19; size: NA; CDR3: CASSIAITDTQYF; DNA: TGTGCCAGTAGTATCGCGATCACAGATACGCAGTATTTT
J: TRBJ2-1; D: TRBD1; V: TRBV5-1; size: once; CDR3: CASSSGQGSGDEQFF; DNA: TGCGCCAGCAGCTCCGGACAGGGGAGTGGGGATGAGCAGTTCTTC
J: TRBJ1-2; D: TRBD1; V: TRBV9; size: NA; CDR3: CASSVSARGDYGYTF; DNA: TGTGCCAGCAGCGTATCGGCCAGGGGGGACTATGGCTACACCTTC
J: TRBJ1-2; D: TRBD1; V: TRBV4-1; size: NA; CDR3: CASSQGDRVDGYTF; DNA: TGCGCCAGCAGCCAAGGGGACAGGGTGGACGGCTACACCTTC
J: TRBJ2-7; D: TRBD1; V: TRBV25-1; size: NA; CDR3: CASSPNPGQGYPYEQYF; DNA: TGTGCCAGCAGTCCAAATCCGGGACAGGGTTACCCCTACGAGCAGTACTTC
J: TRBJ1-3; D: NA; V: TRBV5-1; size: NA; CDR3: CASFTNRVRFSGNTIYF; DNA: TGCGCCAGTTTTACGAACAGGGTTAGATTCTCTGGAAACACCATATATTTT
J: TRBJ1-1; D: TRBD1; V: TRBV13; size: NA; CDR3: CASSLGQTGTEAFF; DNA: TGTGCCAGCAGCTTAGGACAGACAGGGACTGAAGCTTTCTTT
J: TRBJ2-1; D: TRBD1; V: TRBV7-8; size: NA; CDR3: CASSLGSGTETYNEQFF; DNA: TGTGCCAGCAGCTTAGGGTCCGGGACAGAGACCTACAATGAGCAGTTCTTC
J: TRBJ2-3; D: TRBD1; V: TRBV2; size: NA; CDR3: CASSLMDRGGDTQYF; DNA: TGTGCCAGCAGTCTCATGGACAGGGGAGGGGATACGCAGTATTTT
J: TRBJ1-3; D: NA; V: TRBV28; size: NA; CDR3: CASSGRGSGNTIYF; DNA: TGTGCCAGCAGTGGCAGGGGATCTGGAAACACCATATATTTT
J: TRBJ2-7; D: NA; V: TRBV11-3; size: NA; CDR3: CASSWQASYEQYF; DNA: TGTGCCAGCAGCTGGCAGGCCTCCTACGAGCAGTACTTC
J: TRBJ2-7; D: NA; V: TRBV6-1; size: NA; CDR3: CASSENVGLEQYF; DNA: TGTGCCAGCAGTGAAAATGTCGGGTTGGAGCAGTACTTC
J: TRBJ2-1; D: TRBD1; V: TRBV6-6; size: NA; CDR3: CASSNGQGWGNEQFF; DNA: TGTGCCAGCAGCAATGGACAGGGATGGGGCAATGAGCAGTTCTTC
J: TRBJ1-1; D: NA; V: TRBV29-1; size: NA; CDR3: CSVESGGTEAFF; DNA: TGCAGCGTTGAAAGCGGAGGCACTGAAGCTTTCTTT
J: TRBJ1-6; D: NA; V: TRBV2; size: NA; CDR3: CASSLIPPVTGSNSPLHF; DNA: TGTGCCAGCAGTTTAATCCCCCCCGTGACAGGTAGTAATTCACCCCTCCACTTT
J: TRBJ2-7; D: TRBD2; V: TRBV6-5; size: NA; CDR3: CASSRLARYEQYF; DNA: TGTGCCAGCAGCCGACTAGCCCGTTACGAGCAGTACTTC
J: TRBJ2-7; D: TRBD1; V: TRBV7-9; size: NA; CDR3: CASTFQGAVSYEQYF; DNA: TGTGCCAGCACCTTTCAGGGGGCGGTTTCCTACGAGCAGTACTTC
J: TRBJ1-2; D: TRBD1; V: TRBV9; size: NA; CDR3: CASSVDRGRGYTF; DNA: TGTGCCAGCAGCGTAGACAGGGGTCGTGGCTACACCTTC
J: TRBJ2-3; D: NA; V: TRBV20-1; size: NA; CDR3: CSARVEPQYF; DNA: TGCAGTGCTAGAGTCGAGCCGCAGTATTTT
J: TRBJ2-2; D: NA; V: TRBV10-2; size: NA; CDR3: CASSDRSNTGELFF; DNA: TGCGCCAGCAGTGATAGGTCGAACACCGGGGAGCTGTTTTTT
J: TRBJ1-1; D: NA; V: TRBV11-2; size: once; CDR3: CASSLQGLNTEAFF; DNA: TGTGCCAGCAGCTTACAGGGCTTGAACACTGAAGCTTTCTTT
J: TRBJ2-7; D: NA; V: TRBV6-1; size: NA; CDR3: CASSVAGAYYEQYF; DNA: TGTGCCAGCAGTGTGGCAGGGGCCTACTACGAGCAGTACTTC
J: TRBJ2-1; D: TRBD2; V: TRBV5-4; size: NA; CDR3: CASSGRASPRGSGEQFF; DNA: TGTGCCAGCAGCGGGAGGGCCAGTCCCCGCGGTTCGGGTGAGCAGTTCTTC
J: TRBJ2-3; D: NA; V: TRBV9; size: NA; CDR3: CASSVNPVGDTQYF; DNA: TGTGCCAGCAGCGTAAACCCAGTGGGAGATACGCAGTATTTT
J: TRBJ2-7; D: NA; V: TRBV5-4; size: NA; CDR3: CASRRPGSSYEQYF; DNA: TGTGCCAGCAGGAGGCCGGGGAGCTCCTACGAGCAGTACTTC
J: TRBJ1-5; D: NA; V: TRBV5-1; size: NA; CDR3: CASSLEGPGNQPQHF; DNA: TGCGCCAGCAGCTTGGAAGGTCCGGGGAATCAGCCCCAGCATTTT
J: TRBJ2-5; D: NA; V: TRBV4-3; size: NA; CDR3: CASSRGLQRGETQYF; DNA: TGCGCCAGCAGCCGAGGACTCCAACGTGGGGAGACCCAGTACTTC
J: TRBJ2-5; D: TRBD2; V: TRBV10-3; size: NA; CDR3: CAITGLAGEEQYF; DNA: TGTGCCATCACGGGACTAGCGGGAGAAGAGCAGTACTTC
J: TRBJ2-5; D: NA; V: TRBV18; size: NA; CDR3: CASSPGHQETQYF; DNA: TGTGCCAGCTCACCTGGACACCAAGAGACCCAGTACTTC
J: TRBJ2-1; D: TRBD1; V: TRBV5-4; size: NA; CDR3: CASSPRDRGRNEQFF; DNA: TGTGCCAGCAGCCCCCGGGACAGGGGGCGGAATGAGCAGTTCTTC
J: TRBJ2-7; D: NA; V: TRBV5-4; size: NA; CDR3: CASSLMPASYEQYF; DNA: TGTGCCAGCAGCTTGATGCCAGCCTCCTACGAGCAGTACTTC
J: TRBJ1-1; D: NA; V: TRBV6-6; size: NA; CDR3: CASSYSNPTMNTEAFF; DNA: TGTGCCAGCAGTTACTCAAACCCTACCATGAACACTGAAGCTTTCTTT
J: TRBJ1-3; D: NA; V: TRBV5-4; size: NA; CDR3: CASSLEGYSGNTIYF; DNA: TGTGCCAGCAGCTTGGAGGGCTACTCTGGAAACACCATATATTTT
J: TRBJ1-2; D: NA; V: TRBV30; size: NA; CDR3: CAWSWTAAGYTF; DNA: TGTGCCTGGAGTTGGACGGCGGCTGGCTACACCTTC
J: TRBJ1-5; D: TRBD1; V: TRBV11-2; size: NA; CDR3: CASSLGDSSNQPQHF; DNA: TGTGCCAGCAGCTTAGGGGACAGTAGCAATCAGCCCCAGCATTTT
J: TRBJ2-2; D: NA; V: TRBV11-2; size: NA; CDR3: CASSLGSNTGELFF; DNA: TGTGCCAGCAGCTTAGGGTCGAACACCGGGGAGCTGTTTTTT
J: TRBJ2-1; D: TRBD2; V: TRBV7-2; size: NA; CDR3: CASSLGTSGYNEQFF; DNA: TGTGCCAGCAGCTTAGGGACTAGCGGGTACAATGAGCAGTTCTTC
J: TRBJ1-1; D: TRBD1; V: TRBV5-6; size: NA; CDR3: CASSDDGQGFPEAFF; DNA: TGTGCCAGCAGTGACGATGGACAGGGCTTCCCTGAAGCTTTCTTT
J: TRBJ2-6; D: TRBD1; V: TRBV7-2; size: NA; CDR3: CASSLDRGAGANVLTF; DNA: TGTGCCAGCAGTTTGGACAGGGGTGCAGGGGCCAACGTCCTGACTTTC
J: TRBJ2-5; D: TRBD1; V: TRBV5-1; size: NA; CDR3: CASSLSTGGQGTQYF; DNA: TGCGCCAGCAGCTTAAGCACAGGGGGACAGGGGACCCAGTACTTC
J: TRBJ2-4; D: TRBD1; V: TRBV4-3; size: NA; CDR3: CASSQLTGGSQLAKNIQYF; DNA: TGCGCCAGCAGCCAACTGACAGGGGGTAGTCAGCTAGCCAAAAACATTCAGTACTTC
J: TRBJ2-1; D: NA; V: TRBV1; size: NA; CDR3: CTSSQVGGSLAGPYNEQFF; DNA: TGCACCAGCAGCCAAGTTGGGGGATCCCTAGCGGGGCCCTACAATGAGCAGTTCTTC